A selection of T cell receptor beta chains follows, all from one sample in a study of control samples from healthy donors and cancer patients. The protocol was immunoSEQ multiplex PCR, while the TCRdb copy is restricted to in-frame clones and leaves out a portion. The table records over 100,000 clones, roughly nine tenths of them present only once. Sequencing input: blood. The receptors shown here come from a human donor in good health. The donor label of this sample is uncertain. Both conserved end residues are part of each CDR3. The D gene is left open where the match is weak. The size field is filled for only some rows; it gives once, few, many or a size class.

D gene: -; clone size: -; V gene: TRBV7-6; J gene: TRBJ2-2; CDR3 DNA: TGTGCCAGCAGCTTAAGGGCTGTCACGAACACCGGGGAGCTGTTTTTT; CDR3 protein: CASSLRAVTNTGELFF
D gene: TRBD1; clone size: -; V gene: TRBV3-1/TRBV3-2; J gene: TRBJ2-4; CDR3 DNA: TGTGCCAGCAGCCGAGGACAGGGAATAGCCAAAAACATTCAGTACTTC; CDR3 protein: CASSRGQGIAKNIQYF
D gene: -; clone size: -; V gene: TRBV28; J gene: TRBJ1-5; CDR3 DNA: TGTGCCAGCAGTTTAGAGGGGGGCAATCAGCCCCAGCATTTT; CDR3 protein: CASSLEGGNQPQHF
D gene: -; clone size: -; V gene: TRBV4-2; J gene: TRBJ2-1; CDR3 DNA: TGTGCCAGCAGCCAAGAGGGCTCTGCCGGCAATGAGCAGTTCTTC; CDR3 protein: CASSQEGSAGNEQFF
D gene: TRBD2; clone size: -; V gene: TRBV2; J gene: TRBJ2-3; CDR3 DNA: TGTGCCAGCAACCCAGAATTAGCGGGCCCAGATCAGACGCAGTATTTT; CDR3 protein: CASNPELAGPDQTQYF
D gene: -; clone size: -; V gene: TRBV12-3/TRBV12-4; J gene: TRBJ2-4; CDR3 DNA: TGTGCCAGCAGTCAGGGGGCCAAAAACATTCAGTACTTC; CDR3 protein: CASSQGAKNIQYF
D gene: -; clone size: -; V gene: TRBV5-1; J gene: TRBJ2-2; CDR3 DNA: TGCGCCAGCAGCTTGTTGGCGGGGCCCCCCACCGGGGAGCTGTTTTTT; CDR3 protein: CASSLLAGPPTGELFF
D gene: TRBD1; clone size: -; V gene: TRBV2; J gene: TRBJ1-1; CDR3 DNA: TGTGCCAGTACCACAGGGGAAGGCACTGAAGCTTTCTTT; CDR3 protein: CASTTGEGTEAFF
D gene: -; clone size: -; V gene: TRBV20-1; J gene: TRBJ2-3; CDR3 DNA: TGCAGTGTATCGGGGACAGATACGCAGTATTTT; CDR3 protein: CSVSGTDTQYF
D gene: TRBD1; clone size: -; V gene: TRBV6-4; J gene: TRBJ1-2; CDR3 DNA: TGTGCCAGCAATCCGGGACAGGGGGCTAACTATGGCTACACCTTC; CDR3 protein: CASNPGQGANYGYTF
D gene: TRBD1; clone size: -; V gene: TRBV5-1; J gene: TRBJ2-7; CDR3 DNA: TGCGCCAGCAGCCCCGCGGGACAGGGGTTTTCCTATGGCGACTACGAGCAGTACTTC; CDR3 protein: CASSPAGQGFSYGDYEQYF
D gene: TRBD1; clone size: -; V gene: TRBV19; J gene: TRBJ1-4; CDR3 DNA: TGTGCCAGTAGTACCGGACAGGGAGTAACTAATGAAAAACTGTTTTTT; CDR3 protein: CASSTGQGVTNEKLFF
D gene: -; clone size: -; V gene: TRBV19; J gene: TRBJ1-5; CDR3 DNA: TGTGCCAGTAGGTTGGGAGGGGGCAATCAGCCCCAGCATTTT; CDR3 protein: CASRLGGGNQPQHF
D gene: -; clone size: -; V gene: TRBV5-1; J gene: TRBJ2-1; CDR3 DNA: TGCGCCAGCAGCTTGGAAAGACGGCCCTACAATGAGCAGTTCTTC; CDR3 protein: CASSLERRPYNEQFF
D gene: TRBD1; clone size: -; V gene: TRBV27; J gene: TRBJ1-5; CDR3 DNA: TGTGCCAGCAGTCGCACGACAGGGATTGATCAGCCCCAGCATTTT; CDR3 protein: CASSRTTGIDQPQHF
D gene: -; clone size: once; V gene: TRBV5-5; J gene: TRBJ2-6; CDR3 DNA: TGTGCCAGCACCTTGAATCCTGGGGCCAACGTCCTGACTTTC; CDR3 protein: CASTLNPGANVLTF
D gene: TRBD1; clone size: -; V gene: TRBV30; J gene: TRBJ1-6; CDR3 DNA: TGTGCCTGGAGGGGAGGGACAGGAGTCTCCTATAATTCACCCCTCCACTTT; CDR3 protein: CAWRGGTGVSYNSPLHF
D gene: -; clone size: once; V gene: TRBV9; J gene: TRBJ2-1; CDR3 DNA: TGTGCCAGCAGCCCTAGACAGGACCGGAGCTCCTACAATGAGCAGTTCTTC; CDR3 protein: CASSPRQDRSSYNEQFF
D gene: -; clone size: -; V gene: TRBV2; J gene: TRBJ2-5; CDR3 DNA: TGTGCCAGCAGGAGGGGTGGAGAGACCCAGTACTTC; CDR3 protein: CASRRGGETQYF
D gene: TRBD2; clone size: few; V gene: TRBV14; J gene: TRBJ2-5; CDR3 DNA: TGTGCCGGTGCCGGTGCGGGGGAGGGGGAGACCCAGTACTTC; CDR3 protein: CAGAGAGEGETQYF
D gene: -; clone size: -; V gene: TRBV6-1; J gene: TRBJ1-2; CDR3 DNA: TGTGCCAGCAGTGAATACAGTCCTAGCATGGCTAACTATGGCTACACCTTC; CDR3 protein: CASSEYSPSMANYGYTF
D gene: TRBD2; clone size: -; V gene: TRBV18; J gene: TRBJ2-5; CDR3 DNA: TGTGCCAGCTCACCACATAGCGGGGGACACCAAGAGACCCAGTACTTC; CDR3 protein: CASSPHSGGHQETQYF
D gene: -; clone size: -; V gene: TRBV18; J gene: TRBJ1-4; CDR3 DNA: TGTGCCAGCTCACTTGGGCACGACATCACAACTAATGAAAAACTGTTTTTT; CDR3 protein: CASSLGHDITTNEKLFF
D gene: -; clone size: -; V gene: TRBV25-1; J gene: TRBJ1-2; CDR3 DNA: TGTGCCAGCAGTGAATGGGATAATTCTACGCTGAAGTATGGCTACACCTTC; CDR3 protein: CASSEWDNSTLKYGYTF
D gene: -; clone size: -; V gene: TRBV11-2; J gene: TRBJ2-2; CDR3 DNA: TGTGCCAGCAGCTTAGGGATGGGGGCCGGGGAGCTGTTTTTT; CDR3 protein: CASSLGMGAGELFF
D gene: -; clone size: once; V gene: TRBV7-8; J gene: TRBJ2-7; CDR3 DNA: TGTGCCAGCAGCTTCCCGGGCAGGATAGAGCAGTACTTC; CDR3 protein: CASSFPGRIEQYF
D gene: -; clone size: -; V gene: TRBV6-5; J gene: TRBJ1-6; CDR3 DNA: TGTGCCAGCAGGGCCGTGACGGGTTATTCACCCCTCCACTTT; CDR3 protein: CASRAVTGYSPLHF
D gene: -; clone size: -; V gene: TRBV11-2; J gene: TRBJ2-3; CDR3 DNA: TGTGCCAGCAGCTTAGATAGGGCGTCGGATACGCAGTATTTT; CDR3 protein: CASSLDRASDTQYF
D gene: TRBD1; clone size: -; V gene: TRBV7-8; J gene: TRBJ2-3; CDR3 DNA: TGTGCCAGCAGCTCCCCCAGGACAGGATCTACAGATACGCAGTATTTT; CDR3 protein: CASSSPRTGSTDTQYF
D gene: -; clone size: once; V gene: TRBV28; J gene: TRBJ1-1; CDR3 DNA: TGTGCCAGCAGTTTATCTTGGGCGAACACTGAAGCTTTCTTT; CDR3 protein: CASSLSWANTEAFF
D gene: -; clone size: -; V gene: TRBV5-4; J gene: TRBJ1-2; CDR3 DNA: TGTGCCAGCAGCTTGGCCCAGGACAGAAATGGCTACACCTTC; CDR3 protein: CASSLAQDRNGYTF